This T cell receptor (beta chain) was observed in a study of T cell responses to AZD1222 COVID-19 vaccine. Findings and limits, study-wide: Among the donors, most were white British and more were female, and clonal diversity was possibly underestimated. The breadth and depth of Spike-specific TCRs increased once two AZD1222 doses had been given.

The method was immunoSEQ multiplex PCR; TCRdb's version includes in-frame clones alone and lacks a portion of them. Of roughly 120,000 clones detected, 65% to 85% appear once; the ten largest clones hold roughly 5%. Germline trimming cut 5 bases from V and 6 bases from J; bases unmatched to any gene: 10. Germline CDR1 reads WSHSY; CDR2 reads SAAADI. This CDR3 is built from 15 residues. On this clone itself: Its specificity is unknown.

The TCR sequence derives from an adult in good health. V and J are TRBV10-2 and TRBJ2-5; 9 bases agree with TRBD2. The source material was peripheral blood, sampled on day 0 of AZD1222 vaccination. The CDR3: CASSPAGGGAKTQYF. DNA for the CDR3: TGCGCCAGCAGTCCAGCGGGCGGGGGGGCTAAGACCCAGTACTTC.